Detailed here is one T cell receptor beta chain. This sample is drawn from a study of T cell responses to AZD1222 COVID-19 vaccine. Profiled with immunoSEQ multiplex PCR; TCRdb holds only in-frame clones, not every one. The sample has approximately 74,000 clones; roughly 80% are singletons. The sequences come from peripheral blood, collected on day 0 of AZD1222 vaccination. This receptor was taken from an adult in good health.

The CDR3 DNA follows: TGCAGCGTTGAAGAATCCGGGACAGCTTACGAGCAGTACTTC. Translating gives CSVEESGTAYEQYF. The chain joins TRBV29-1 to TRBJ2-7; 7 bases agree with TRBD1. CDR3 length: 14 amino acids. Looked up from germline, CDR1 is SQVTM and CDR2 is ANQGSEA. Trimming took 0 bases from V and 4 from J; bases not matched to a gene: 6.